The rows below give T cell receptor beta chains drawn from one sample of a study of human T cells and chemical hapten exposure. One entry per CDR3 protein, called by TCRdb with MiXCR from the RACE reads. The sample yields some 45,000 distinct CDR3 sequences, 8.9% seen once. Sequencing used whole blood, obtained in connection with sensitization to the hapten diphenylcyclopropenone (DPC). These receptors were obtained from a woman in her thirties or forties with alopecia areata. Some clones in this sample may be carry-over from other donors' samples. CDR3s include the opening cysteine and the closing phenylalanine or tryptophan. D genes are given only for firm matches. Expanded clones get a size class; other rows say once, few or many, or leave the size out.

d_call	clone_size	j_call	v_call	cdr3_nt	cdr3_aa
TRBD1	many	TRBJ2-5	TRBV7-9	TGTGCCAGCAGCTTATGGACAGGGGATGAGACCCAGTACTTC	CASSLWTGDETQYF
-	-	TRBJ1-1	TRBV5-1	TGCGCCAGCAGCTTACGTGGCGGATTGAACACTGAAGCTTTCTTT	CASSLRGGLNTEAFF
TRBD1	few	TRBJ1-1	TRBV6-6	TGTGCCAGCAGTTACACGGGACAGATGAACACTGAAGCTTTCTTT	CASSYTGQMNTEAFF
-	many	TRBJ2-3	TRBV29-1	TGCAGCGTTGGACAGTACAGATACACAGATACGCAGTATTTT	CSVGQYRYTDTQYF
-	many	TRBJ2-1	TRBV18	TGTGCCAGCTCACCCCATCCGGGGGCAAATGAGCAGTTCTTC	CASSPHPGANEQFF
TRBD1	many	TRBJ2-6	TRBV7-9	TGTGCCACCCTGGGGACAGGTCTTTCTGGGGCCAACGTCCTGACTTTC	CATLGTGLSGANVLTF
-	few	TRBJ1-1	TRBV5-1	TGCGCCAGCAGCTTGCAGGGTTGGATCACTGAAGCTTTCTTT	CASSLQGWITEAFF
-	many	TRBJ1-1	TRBV6-1	TGTGCCCACCAGGGGCAGGGAAACACTGAAGCTTTCTTT	CAHQGQGNTEAFF
-	-	TRBJ1-6	TRBV9	TGTACCAGCAGCGTAGCGGGGGGTTCACCCCTCCACTTT	CTSSVAGGSPLHF
TRBD2	-	TRBJ2-1	TRBV11-2	TGTGCCAGCAGCTTAGAGTTTAGCGGGTACAATGAGCAGTTCTTC	CASSLEFSGYNEQFF
-	many	TRBJ1-1	TRBV7-2	TGTGCCAGCAGAGGGGGGGTAGGCACTGAAGCTTTCTTT	CASRGGVGTEAFF
TRBD1	many	TRBJ1-2	TRBV5-6	TGTGCCAGCAGCTTAACGGGACAGGGAGATTACCGGAGCTACACCTTC	CASSLTGQGDYRSYTF
TRBD1	-	TRBJ2-3	TRBV28	TGTGCCAGCAGCAAGACAGGGGGCGCGAGAGATACGCAGTATTTT	CASSKTGGARDTQYF
-	many	TRBJ1-6	TRBV4-1	TGCGCCAGCAGCGATGGGTCCTATAATTCACCCCTCCACTTT	CASSDGSYNSPLHF
-	many	TRBJ1-1	TRBV6-2/TRBV6-3	TGTGCCAGCAGCCACAGTAGGGAAGCTTTCTTT	CASSHSREAFF
-	few	TRBJ2-5	TRBV2	TGTGCCAGCAGTGAAGGGTCACAAGGGGACCAGTACTTC	CASSEGSQGDQYF
TRBD1	-	TRBJ2-5	TRBV10-3	TGTGCCATCAGCGTCTCCCCCGGGACAGGGGAAGAGACCCAGTACTTC	CAISVSPGTGEETQYF
-	many	TRBJ1-1	TRBV11-2	TGTGCCAGCAGCTCGAAAACTGAAGCTTTCTTT	CASSSKTEAFF
TRBD2	many	TRBJ2-4	TRBV20-1	TGCAGTGCCGTGACTAGCGGGGATCTCTTTTCAAAGGACATTCAGTACTTC	CSAVTSGDLFSKDIQYF
TRBD2	many	TRBJ2-7	TRBV20-1	TGCAGTGCTAGTGAGGGACTAGCGGGCTACGAGCAGTACTTC	CSASEGLAGYEQYF
-	-	TRBJ1-1	TRBV2	TGTGCCAGCAGTATCGTCGGACCTGAAGCTTTCTTT	CASSIVGPEAFF
-	many	TRBJ2-2	TRBV14	TGTGCCAGCAGCCAACTAGCGAACACCGGGGAGCTGTTTTTT	CASSQLANTGELFF
-	-	TRBJ2-7	TRBV13	TGTGCCAGCAGCTTAGGACTAGGCTACGAGCAGTACTTC	CASSLGLGYEQYF
-	-	TRBJ2-4	TRBV9	TGTGCCAGCAGCGTAGGTCCGTTAAACATTCAGTACTTC	CASSVGPLNIQYF
-	-	TRBJ1-3	TRBV3-1	TGTGCCAGCAGCCCTGTTCGGGGAAACACCATATATTTT	CASSPVRGNTIYF
-	many	TRBJ2-3	TRBV6-6	TGTGCCAGCAGTACCCCGGTCGACACAGATACGCAGTATTTT	CASSTPVDTDTQYF
TRBD2	many	TRBJ2-7	TRBV7-9	TGTGCCAGCAGCCGGGGGGGCGAGCAGTACTTC	CASSRGGEQYF
-	-	TRBJ2-7	TRBV5-1	TGCGCCAGCAGCTCCAATATAGGCGAGCAGTACTTC	CASSSNIGEQYF
TRBD1	few	TRBJ1-5	TRBV5-1	TGCGCCAGCAGCTTGGGCAGGGGGCGCAGCAATCAGCCCCAGCATTTT	CASSLGRGRSNQPQHF
-	few	TRBJ2-7	TRBV19	TGTGCCAGTAGTATGGGACACTCCTACGAGCAGTACTTC	CASSMGHSYEQYF
TRBD1	-	TRBJ2-7	TRBV9	TGTGCCAGCAGCGTAGGACAGGGCCCCTACGAGCAGTACTTC	CASSVGQGPYEQYF
-	many	TRBJ1-5	TRBV19	TGTGCCAGTAGTATTTATAACAGGGATCAGCCCCAGCATTTT	CASSIYNRDQPQHF
TRBD2	few	TRBJ2-7	TRBV4-1	TGCGCCAGCAGCCATGCCCGGGAGGGTAGCTACGAGCAGTACTTC	CASSHAREGSYEQYF
-	many	TRBJ2-3	TRBV7-2	TGTGCCAGCAGCCGCAGAACGGGGGGCACAGATACGCAGTATTTT	CASSRRTGGTDTQYF
TRBD1	few	TRBJ1-4	TRBV6-1	TGTGCCAGCAGTAAAGGACAGGGTTTTGAAAAACTGTTTTTT	CASSKGQGFEKLFF
TRBD1	many	TRBJ2-5	TRBV6-1	TGTGCCATCGAGGACAGGGCCTGGCATAGGGCCCAGTACTTC	CAIEDRAWHRAQYF
TRBD1	many	TRBJ2-2	TRBV7-8	TGTGCCAGCAGCTCTAAACCAGGGACAGCGAACACCGGGGAGCTGTTTTTT	CASSSKPGTANTGELFF
-	many	TRBJ1-4	TRBV12-3/TRBV12-4	TGTGCCAGCAGTCACCACAGGGCCCCAGGTGCTAATGAAAAACTGTTTTTT	CASSHHRAPGANEKLFF
TRBD1	-	TRBJ2-2	TRBV24-1	TGTGCCACCAGTGACCCCTCTACGGACAGGTTCACCGGGGAGCTGTTTTTT	CATSDPSTDRFTGELFF
-	many	TRBJ2-1	TRBV11-2	TGTGCCAGCAGCTTAGTAGGGTTAGGTGAGCAGTTCTTC	CASSLVGLGEQFF
TRBD1	many	TRBJ1-2	TRBV4-3	TGCGCCAGCAGCCAAGACAGGGGGGCCTATGGCTACACCTTC	CASSQDRGAYGYTF
TRBD2	many	TRBJ2-1	TRBV7-9	TGTGCCAGCAGGGTAGCGGGGCCCCGGGGTGAGCAGTTCTTC	CASRVAGPRGEQFF
-	many	TRBJ1-5	TRBV6-5	TGTGCCAGCAGTCAAACCCGGGCCGGCAATCAGCCCCAGCATTTT	CASSQTRAGNQPQHF
TRBD1	many	TRBJ1-1	TRBV25-1	TGTGCCAGCAACGACGACAGGGGGAACTCTGAAGCTTTCTTT	CASNDDRGNSEAFF
TRBD2	-	TRBJ2-5	TRBV2	TGTGCCAGCAGTGAAAGGGTAGCGGGGGGCGGGTACTTC	CASSERVAGGGYF
-	many	TRBJ1-2	TRBV29-1	TGCAGCGTTGCCCAAACAGGGTGGGGCTACACCTTC	CSVAQTGWGYTF
-	many	TRBJ2-2	TRBV10-3	TGTGCCATCAGTGACGGGCAGGTTAACGGGGAGCTGTTTTTT	CAISDGQVNGELFF